This T cell receptor (beta chain) was identified in a study of early T cells in non-severe SARS-CoV-2 infection. The CDR3 runs to 13 residues. V dropped 4 bases and J dropped 3 bases, with 10 bases sitting between them. Germline lookup yields CDR1 SQVTM and CDR2 ANQGSEA. MiXCR, run by TCRdb on the 5' RACE reads, gives a single entry per CDR3 protein. This sample has 60,000 or so distinct CDR3 sequences; more than 13% occur once, and the top ten carry more than 8%. This receptor was identified in an adult who was a healthcare worker with PCR-confirmed SARS-CoV-2 infection or an uninfected control (not recorded which). The chain is built from TRBV29-1 and TRBJ1-5, with D perhaps matching TRBD1 (5 bases). Sequences were derived from whole blood, sampled at baseline. This chain's CDR3 is CSVATEINQPQHF. The CDR3 coding sequence is TGCAGCGTTGCGACAGAGATCAATCAGCCCCAGCATTTT.